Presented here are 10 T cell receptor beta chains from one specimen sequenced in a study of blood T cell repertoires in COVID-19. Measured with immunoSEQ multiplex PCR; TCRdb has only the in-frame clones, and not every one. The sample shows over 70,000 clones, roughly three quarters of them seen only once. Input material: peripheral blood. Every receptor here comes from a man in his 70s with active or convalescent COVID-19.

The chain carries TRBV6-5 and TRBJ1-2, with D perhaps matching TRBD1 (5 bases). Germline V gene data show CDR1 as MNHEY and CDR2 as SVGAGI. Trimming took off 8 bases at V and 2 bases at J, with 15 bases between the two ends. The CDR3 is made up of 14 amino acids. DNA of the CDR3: TGTGCCAGCGGAGGGACGGCCCCGAACTATGGCTACACCTTC. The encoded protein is CASGGTAPNYGYTF.

As DNA, the CDR3 is TGTGCCAGCAGTGAAGGTTTTGCCCGGGATACGCAGTATTTT. This codes for CASSEGFARDTQYF. The V gene is TRBV2, the J gene TRBJ2-3; no reliable D call. The CDR3 has 14 amino acids. Germline CDR1 is SNHLY and CDR2 is FYNNEI. V lost 1 base to trimming and J lost 6 bases, with 11 bases between them.

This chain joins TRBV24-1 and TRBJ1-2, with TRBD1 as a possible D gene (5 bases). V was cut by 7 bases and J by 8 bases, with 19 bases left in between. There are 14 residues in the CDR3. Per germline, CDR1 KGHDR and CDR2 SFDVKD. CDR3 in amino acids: CATRPTEPSGGYTF. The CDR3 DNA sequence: TGTGCCACCAGACCGACAGAGCCTTCTGGAGGCTACACCTTC.

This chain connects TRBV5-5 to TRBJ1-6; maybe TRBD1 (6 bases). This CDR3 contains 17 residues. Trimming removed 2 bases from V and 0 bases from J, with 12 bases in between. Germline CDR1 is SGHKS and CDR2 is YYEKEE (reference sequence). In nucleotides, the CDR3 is TGTGCCAGCAGCTTAACAGGGACGAGCTCCTATAATTCACCCCTCCACTTT. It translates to CASSLTGTSSYNSPLHF.

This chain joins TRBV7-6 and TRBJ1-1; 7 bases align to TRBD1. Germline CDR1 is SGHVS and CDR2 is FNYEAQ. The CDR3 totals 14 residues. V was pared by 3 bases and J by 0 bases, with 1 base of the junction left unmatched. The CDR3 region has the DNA TGTGCCAGCAGCTTGGGACAGCTGAACACTGAAGCTTTCTTT. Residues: CASSLGQLNTEAFF.

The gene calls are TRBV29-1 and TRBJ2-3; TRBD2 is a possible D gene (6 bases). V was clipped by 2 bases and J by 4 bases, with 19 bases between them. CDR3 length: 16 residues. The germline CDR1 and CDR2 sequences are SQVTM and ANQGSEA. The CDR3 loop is CSVENRLEISSDTQYF. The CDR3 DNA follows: TGCAGCGTTGAAAACCGACTAGAAATATCTTCAGATACGCAGTATTTT.

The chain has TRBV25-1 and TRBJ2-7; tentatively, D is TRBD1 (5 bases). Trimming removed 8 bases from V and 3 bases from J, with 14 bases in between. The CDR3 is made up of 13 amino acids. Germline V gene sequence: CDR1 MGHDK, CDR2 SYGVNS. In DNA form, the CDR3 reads TGTGCCAGCCCTCCAATCAGGGACTACGAGCAGTACTTC. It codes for CASPPIRDYEQYF.

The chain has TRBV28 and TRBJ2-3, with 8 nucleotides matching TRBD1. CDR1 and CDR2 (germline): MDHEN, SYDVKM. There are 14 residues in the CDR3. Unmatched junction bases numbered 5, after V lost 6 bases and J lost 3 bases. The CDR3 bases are TGTGCCAGCAGGGACAGGGTAACGACAGATACGCAGTATTTT. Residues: CASRDRVTTDTQYF.

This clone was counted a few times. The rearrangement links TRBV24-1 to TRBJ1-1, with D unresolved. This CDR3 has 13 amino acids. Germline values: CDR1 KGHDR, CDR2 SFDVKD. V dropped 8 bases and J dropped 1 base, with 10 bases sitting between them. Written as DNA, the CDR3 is TGTGCCACCATGGGAGTCCCGAACACTGAAGCTTTCTTT. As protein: CATMGVPNTEAFF.

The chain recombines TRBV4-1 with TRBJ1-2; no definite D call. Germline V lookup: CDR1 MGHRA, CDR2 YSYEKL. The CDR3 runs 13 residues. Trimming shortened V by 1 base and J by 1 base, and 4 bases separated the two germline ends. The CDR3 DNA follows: TGCGCCAGCAGCCAAGGCGATAACTATGGCTACACCTTC. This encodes CASSQGDNYGYTF.